This passage covers 24 T cell receptor beta chains from one sample sequenced in a study of PD-1 blockade in classical Hodgkin lymphoma (dated by TCRdb to the early 2020s). The time point tag for this specimen amounts to: cycle 1 day 1 (C1D1), immediately before nivolumab initiation. All trial patients had relapsed after autologous stem cell transplantation, with cohorts A, B and C differing in prior brentuximab vedotin exposure. CD4+ T cells were purified from thawed PBMCs by magnetic negative selection with a Miltenyi CD4+ T cell isolation kit. Library creation used the immunoSEQ multiplex PCR assay. TCRdb stores this immuneACCESS table with in-frame sequences only. Part of the clones is absent; in the studies checked, under half of the shortfall reflects unresolved V genes, and no reason is known for the rest. Present in this sample are 30,000 to 40,000 clones, roughly 90% of which were seen just once. Approximately 0.23% of the sample goes to the ten largest clones.

The material was CD4+ T cells from blood, obtained at baseline. These TCRs come from a human donor with classical Hodgkin lymphoma.

V usage is TRBV11-1 and J usage is TRBJ1-1, with 7 bases fitting TRBD1. This CDR3 has 13 residues. Trimming at V came to 5 bases and at J to 8 bases, leaving 8 bases not matched to a gene. Germline CDR1 is SGHAT and CDR2 is FQDESV (reference sequence). CDR3 in amino acids: CASSPSWDSEAFF. As DNA, the CDR3 is TGTGCCAGCAGCCCGTCCTGGGACAGCGAAGCTTTCTTT.

J is TRBJ2-7 and V is TRBV28, with 12 bases aligning to TRBD2. The CDR3 is made up of 15 amino acids. In germline, CDR1 is MDHEN, CDR2 SYDVKM. Losses at the gene ends were 6 bases for V and 4 bases for J; bases not matched to a gene: 7. For the CDR3, the DNA is TGTGCCAGCAGGACTAGCGGGAGCACTCATTACGAGCAGTACTTC. This sequence encodes CASRTSGSTHYEQYF.

The V and J genes are TRBV10-1 and TRBJ2-2, with 7 bases fitting TRBD2. CDR1 is WNHNN, CDR2 SYGVQD, per germline (reference sequence). V was clipped by 5 bases and J by 5 bases; unmatched bases: 8. This CDR3 has 15 amino acids. CDR3 sequence reads: CASSPTSVGTGELFF. The CDR3 DNA reads as TGCGCCAGCAGTCCCACTAGCGTCGGGACCGGGGAGCTGTTTTTT.

J is TRBJ1-2 and V is TRBV10-2, with 8 bases matching TRBD1. V lost 1 base to trimming and J lost 7 bases; unmatched junction nucleotides: 11. CDR1 is WSHSY and CDR2 is SAAADI in the germline V gene. The CDR3 is made up of 16 amino acids. CDR3 bases: TGCGCCAGCAGTGAGTTGGACCCGGGACAGGTCTCTGGCTACACCTTC. Translation: CASSELDPGQVSGYTF.

A single count supports this clone. This chain connects TRBV10-3 to TRBJ1-4, with D uncertain. The CDR3 is made up of 13 amino acids. Trimming removed 0 bases at V and 8 bases at J, with 7 bases between. Germline V gene lookup returns CDR1 ENHRY and CDR2 SYGVKD. CDR3 sequence reads: CAISESKGEKLFF. CDR3 sequence (DNA): TGTGCCATCAGTGAGTCGAAGGGCGAAAAACTGTTTTTT.

This chain uses TRBV9 with TRBJ1-2; D possibly corresponds to TRBD1 (5 bases). CDR3 size: 15 residues. The V gene's germline CDR1 is SGDLS and CDR2 YYNGEE. Trimming left V 4 bases short and J 1 base short, with 14 bases between. CDR3 nucleotide sequence: TGTGCCAGCAGCCCCCGGGGACTTTTTAACTATGGCTACACCTTC. Protein sequence: CASSPRGLFNYGYTF.

This clone showed up just a few times. The chain couples TRBV5-4 to TRBJ2-7, with TRBD2 matching over 13 bases. Per the germline V gene, CDR1 is SGHNT and CDR2 is YYREEE (reference sequence). This CDR3 region has 15 residues. Germline trimming cut 4 bases from V and 3 bases from J; bases unmatched to any gene: 4. The CDR3 nucleotides are TGTGCCAGCAGCCCATGGACTAGCGGGAGCTACGAGCAGTACTTC. Residues: CASSPWTSGSYEQYF.

This clone was seen just once. This chain links TRBV5-1 with TRBJ2-6; D might be TRBD1 (6 bases). CDR3 length: 16 amino acids. From germline, CDR1 is SGHRS and CDR2 YFSETQ. The V end was cut by 2 bases, the J end by 1 base, with 10 bases between. The CDR3: CASSFFGQSGANVLTF. For the CDR3, the DNA is TGCGCCAGCAGCTTCTTCGGACAGTCTGGGGCCAACGTCCTGACTTTC.

The V gene is TRBV19, the J gene TRBJ2-1; the D call may be TRBD1 or TRBD2 (5 bases each). CDR1 and CDR2 (germline): LNHDA, SQIVND (reference sequence). V was cut by 7 bases and J by 10 bases, with 23 bases left in between. The length of the CDR3 is 15 residues. CDR3 DNA: TGTGCCAGTACCCCACGAACCGGGACCACTCACGAGCAGTTCTTC. Protein: CASTPRTGTTHEQFF.

The rearrangement uses TRBV28 and TRBJ1-2; D remains unclear. CDR3 length: 15 amino acids. The V gene lost 4 bases and the J gene lost 2 bases, with 14 bases spanning the gap. The V gene's germline CDR1 is MDHEN and CDR2 SYDVKM. The CDR3 here is CASSSRSPLNYGYTF. The CDR3 nucleotides are TGTGCCAGCAGTTCCCGATCACCTCTAAACTATGGCTACACCTTC.

The chain employs TRBV4-1 and TRBJ2-1, with TRBD2 as a possible D gene (6 bases). CDR1 is MGHRA, CDR2 YSYEKL, per germline. The CDR3 is made up of 19 amino acids. Deletions cut 4 bases from V and 4 bases from J, with 26 bases between. The CDR3 DNA follows: TGCGCCAGCAGCCCGGGAGTTCCCGGGGTCCCGATATTGTACAATGAGCAGTTCTTC. Protein product: CASSPGVPGVPILYNEQFF.

The chain joins TRBV14 to TRBJ1-2; maybe TRBD1 (5 bases). Trimming left V 4 bases short and J 7 bases short, with 19 bases between. CDR3 length: 15 amino acids. Germline V CDR1 and CDR2: SGHDN, FVKESK. The CDR3 DNA is TGTGCCAGCAGCCCCCGGGGGGATGGGATCGGTGGCTACACCTTC. Amino acid sequence: CASSPRGDGIGGYTF.

The chain is built from TRBV28 and TRBJ2-5, with D perhaps assigned TRBD1 or TRBD2 (6 bases each). CDR1 is MDHEN, CDR2 SYDVKM, per germline. V gave up 3 bases and J gave up 2 bases, with 16 bases separating them. The CDR3 has 16 amino acids. CDR3 amino acids: CASSLRGVGGQETQYF. The CDR3 region has the DNA TGTGCCAGCAGTTTGAGGGGGGTGGGAGGTCAAGAGACCCAGTACTTC.

The chain is built from TRBV11-2 and TRBJ2-5; either TRBD1 or TRBD2 may fit D (6 bases each). This CDR3 has 13 residues. Germline CDR1 and CDR2: SGHAT and FQNNGV. Trimming removed 8 bases from V and 7 bases from J, with 17 bases in between. The CDR3 nucleotides read TGTGCCAGCGGAGGTTCGGGGGCGAGGACCCAGTACTTC. This gives the protein CASGGSGARTQYF.

CDR3 residues: CASSWGGDTQYF. CDR3 sequence (DNA): TGTGCCAGCAGCTGGGGCGGGGATACGCAGTATTTT. The rearrangement uses TRBV7-3 and TRBJ2-3, with D perhaps TRBD1 or TRBD2 (5 bases each). CDR3 size: 12 residues. Trimming took off 4 bases at V and 6 bases at J, with 8 bases between the two ends. CDR1 is SGHTA, CDR2 FQGTGA, per germline.

The rearrangement uses TRBV7-2 and TRBJ2-1; 10 nucleotides align to TRBD2. CDR3 length: 16 amino acids. The germline CDR1 and CDR2 sequences are SGHTA and FQGNSA. Trimming removed 3 bases from V and 2 bases from J; junction bases left unmatched: 4. CDR3 sequence: CASSFRGLAPYNEQFF. The CDR3 coding sequence is TGTGCCAGCAGCTTCCGGGGACTAGCGCCCTACAATGAGCAGTTCTTC.

The chain couples TRBV29-1 to TRBJ2-4, with D perhaps matching TRBD1 (6 bases). Between the trimmed V and J ends, which lost 4 bases and 0 bases, there was a span of 13 bases. CDR3 length: 15 amino acids. CDR1 and CDR2 (germline): SQVTM, ANQGSEA. The CDR3 sequence: CSVVGTSIAKNIQYF. The CDR3 DNA is TGCAGCGTTGTAGGGACAAGCATAGCCAAAAACATTCAGTACTTC.

The chain recombines TRBV7-9 with TRBJ2-7; TRBD1 matches at 8 bases. Germline values: CDR1 SEHNR, CDR2 FQNEAQ (reference sequence). This CDR3 has 15 amino acids. V lost 5 bases to trimming and J lost 5 bases; unmatched junction nucleotides: 11. The CDR3 region has the DNA TGTGCCAGCAGCAAAGACCGGACAGGGTACAACGAGCAGTACTTC. This gives the protein CASSKDRTGYNEQYF.

The rearrangement uses TRBV2 and TRBJ2-4; D may be TRBD2 (6 bases). CDR1 and CDR2 from the germline V gene are SNHLY and FYNNEI. The germline V and J ends were trimmed by 4 bases and 5 bases, with 21 bases remaining between them. The CDR3 contains 17 residues. CDR3 nucleotides: TGTGCCAGCAGTGGGGGGACCAGACTAACTAGCCAAAACATTCAGTACTTC. It specifies CASSGGTRLTSQNIQYF.

The J gene is TRBJ2-3, the V gene TRBV27; 7 nucleotides line up with TRBD1. The V gene end was trimmed by 8 bases and the J gene end by 0 bases; junction bases not matched to a gene: 8. In germline, CDR1 is MNHEY, CDR2 SMNVEV (reference sequence). This CDR3 has 15 residues. The CDR3 spells CASRGGQSSTDTQYF. The CDR3 coding sequence is TGTGCCAGCCGAGGGGGCCAGTCGAGCACAGATACGCAGTATTTT.

The rearrangement uses TRBV10-2 and TRBJ1-1, with D uncertain. The CDR3 sequence is 14 residues long. CDR1 is WSHSY and CDR2 is SAAADI in the germline V gene. With 6 bases removed from V and 6 bases from J, the gap between germline ends came to 17 bases. Here the CDR3 DNA reads TGCGCCAGCAGGGAGGGATCCGGGATCGCTGAAGCTTTCTTT. Amino acids: CASREGSGIAEAFF.

The genes are TRBV6-6 and TRBJ2-1, with 12 bases that match TRBD1. Germline-derived CDR1 and CDR2 are MNHNY and SVGAGI (reference sequence). The CDR3 is made up of 16 amino acids. The V gene end was trimmed by 6 bases and the J gene end by 3 bases; junction bases not matched to a gene: 6. The CDR3 reads CASRIGTGGFYNEQFF. The CDR3 DNA is TGTGCCAGCAGAATCGGGACAGGGGGCTTCTACAATGAGCAGTTCTTC.

The J gene is TRBJ2-2, the V gene TRBV5-1, with D unclear. CDR1 SGHRS and CDR2 YFSETQ come from the germline V gene. With 4 bases removed from V and 0 bases from J, the gap between germline ends came to 4 bases. CDR3 size: 13 residues. CDR3 sequence reads: CASSATNTGELFF. The CDR3 DNA is TGCGCCAGCAGCGCTACGAACACCGGGGAGCTGTTTTTT. The full variable domain, completed using reference TRBV5-1 and TRBJ2-2, is KAGVTQTPRYLIKTRGQQVTLSCSPISGHRSVSWYQQTPGQGLQFLFEYFSETQRNKGNFPGRFSGRQFSNSRSEMNVSTLELGDSALYLCASSATNTGELFFGEGSRLTVL.

The chain links TRBV4-1 to TRBJ2-7; TRBD2 might be the D (5 bases). Germline-derived CDR1 and CDR2 are MGHRA and YSYEKL. The CDR3 length is 14 residues. Trimming removed 7 bases at V and 2 bases at J, with 15 bases between. CDR3 in DNA: TGCGCCAGCAAACGGACTCCTGTCGCCTACGAGCAGTACTTC. Protein sequence: CASKRTPVAYEQYF.